Below are 28 T cell receptor beta chains sequenced from a single sample in a study of cytomegalovirus exposure and HLA in healthy donors. Primers for the PCR totalled 60 Vbeta and 13 Jbeta. Using immunoSEQ multiplex PCR, the repertoire was profiled, and TCRdb retains in-frame clones only, with some absent. The data show 150,000 to 200,000 clones, around 75% seen once. The sequenced sample was PBMCs. The receptors shown here come from a woman between 50 and 59 years old in good health and CMV-seronegative.

This clone has only a few counts. This chain joins TRBV6-5 and TRBJ1-1; D is perhaps TRBD1 (5 bases). The CDR3 is 14 amino acids. Germline loops: CDR1 MNHEY, CDR2 SVGAGI. The V end was cut by 2 bases, the J end by 1 base, with 8 bases between. The CDR3 DNA is TGTGCCAGCAGTTACCAACAGGCGAACACTGAAGCTTTCTTT. This translates into CASSYQQANTEAFF.

The chain recombines TRBV10-3 with TRBJ1-1; 12 positions match TRBD1. The CDR3 is 15 residues long. J lost 7 bases, V lost 6 bases, and 9 bases had no gene match. Germline V CDR1 and CDR2: ENHRY, SYGVKD. CDR3 bases: TGTGCCATCAGCTCGGGACAGGGGGCTCTTTTTGAAGCTTTCTTT. Its translation is CAISSGQGALFEAFF.

The rearrangement uses TRBV28 and TRBJ1-3; 7 nucleotides line up with TRBD1. The J segment lost 0 bases and the V segment lost 3 bases, leaving 5 bases of the junction unmatched. CDR3 size: 16 residues. CDR1 and CDR2 (germline): MDHEN, SYDVKM. The CDR3 protein is CASSFPGGDSGNTIYF. In nucleotides, the CDR3 is TGTGCCAGCAGTTTCCCAGGGGGTGACTCTGGAAACACCATATATTTT.

In this sample, this clone turned up a few times. This chain joins TRBV27 and TRBJ2-3; 8 positions match TRBD2. V shed 1 base, J shed 0 bases, and the junction held 3 bases outside the gene matches. Germline V CDR1 and CDR2: MNHEY, SMNVEV (reference sequence). This CDR3 spans 16 amino acids. The CDR3, as DNA: TGTGCCAGCAGTTTATTTAGCGGGACTAGCACAGATACGCAGTATTTT. Amino acid sequence: CASSLFSGTSTDTQYF.

This chain joins TRBV18 and TRBJ1-4; D remains ambiguous. The germline V gene encodes CDR1 KGHSH and CDR2 LQKENI. V was cut by 2 bases and J by 4 bases, with 11 bases left in between. This CDR3 contains 15 residues. CDR3 sequence (DNA): TGTGCCAGCTCACCAAAGGCTCTAGATAATGAAAAACTGTTTTTT. Protein product: CASSPKALDNEKLFF.

This clone was found a few times. This sequence joins TRBV5-1 and TRBJ2-1, with 7 positions matching TRBD2. This CDR3 is built from 15 residues. Germline trimming cut 0 bases from V and 7 bases from J; bases unmatched to any gene: 7. Per the germline V gene, CDR1 is SGHRS and CDR2 is YFSETQ. The CDR3 here is CASSLGGGSANEQFF. The CDR3 nucleotides read TGCGCCAGCAGCTTGGGAGGCGGGAGTGCGAATGAGCAGTTCTTC.

The rearrangement joins TRBV9 to TRBJ2-1; maybe TRBD1 (5 bases). The CDR3 sequence is 15 residues long. The germline gives CDR1 SGDLS, CDR2 YYNGEE. V was trimmed by 0 bases and J by 2 bases, leaving 9 bases between them. The CDR3 nucleotides read TGTGCCAGCAGCGTAGGACAGACCCCCTACAATGAGCAGTTCTTC. This codes for CASSVGQTPYNEQFF. The full variable domain, its missing parts supplied by reference TRBV9 and TRBJ2-1, is DSGVTQTPKHLITATGQRVTLRCSPRSGDLSVYWYQQSLDQGLQFLIQYYNGEERAKGNILERFSAQQFPDLHSELNLSSLELGDSALYFCASSVGQTPYNEQFFGPGTRLTVL.

In its sample, this clone was seen a few times. The chain employs TRBV5-1 and TRBJ1-2, with a tentative D call TRBD1 (6 bases). V was pared by 0 bases and J by 6 bases, with 15 bases between. Germline loops: CDR1 SGHRS, CDR2 YFSETQ. The CDR3 contains 15 residues. The CDR3 nucleotides read TGCGCCAGCAGCTTGGGAGGACAGTACCAGGATGGCTACACCTTC. This translates into CASSLGGQYQDGYTF.

This clone was observed a handful of times. The gene calls are TRBV4-3 and TRBJ1-1, with 9 bases that match TRBD1. V lost 0 bases, J lost 5 bases, and 7 bases stayed unmatched. Germline assignment: CDR1 LGHNA and CDR2 YSLEER. The CDR3 consists of 16 residues. CDR3 sequence reads: CASSQDRTGVVTEAFF. The CDR3 DNA follows: TGCGCCAGCAGCCAAGATCGGACAGGGGTGGTGACTGAAGCTTTCTTT.

This clone appeared once. The V gene is TRBV7-2, the J gene TRBJ1-1; possibly TRBD1 for D (5 bases). With 6 bases removed from V and 1 base from J, the gap between germline ends came to 12 bases. This CDR3 has 14 amino acids. CDR1 and CDR2 (germline): SGHTA, FQGNSA. CDR3 sequence reads: CASRKGQRNTEAFF. CDR3 DNA: TGTGCCAGCAGAAAGGGGCAGAGGAACACTGAAGCTTTCTTT. Filled out from reference TRBV7-2 and TRBJ1-1, the complete variable domain reads GAGVSQSPSNKVTEKGKDVELRCDPISGHTALYWYRQSLGQGLEFLIYFQGNSAPDKSGLPSDRFSAERTGGSVSTLTIQRTQQEDSAVYLCASRKGQRNTEAFFGQGTRLTVV.

The V call is TRBV7-2, the J call TRBJ1-2; a possible D gene is TRBD1 (6 bases). This CDR3 contains 12 residues. Trimming removed 4 bases at V and 8 bases at J, with 11 bases between. Germline V gene lookup returns CDR1 SGHTA and CDR2 FQGNSA. The CDR3 region is CASSSQGWGYTF. The DNA for the CDR3 is TGTGCCAGCAGCTCACAGGGTTGGGGCTACACCTTC.

The rearrangement joins TRBV18 to TRBJ2-1; D is unresolved. The CDR3 is 18 residues long. Germline-derived CDR1 and CDR2 are KGHSH and LQKENI. V was pared by 3 bases and J by 0 bases, with 18 bases between. The CDR3 nucleotides read TGTGCCAGCTCACCTCCCGGAGTCCGCCAGAGCTCCTACAATGAGCAGTTCTTC. This translates into CASSPPGVRQSSYNEQFF.

V is TRBV5-4 and J is TRBJ2-3; D call uncertain. V dropped 2 bases and J dropped 0 bases, with 7 bases sitting between them. CDR1 and CDR2 from the germline V gene are SGHNT and YYREEE (reference sequence). The CDR3 consists of 14 residues. This chain's CDR3 is CASSFRYSTDTQYF. CDR3 in DNA: TGTGCCAGCAGCTTCCGGTACAGCACAGATACGCAGTATTTT.

The J gene is TRBJ2-1, the V gene TRBV7-9; 13 bases match TRBD2. The CDR3 is made up of 13 amino acids. Trimming at V came to 5 bases and at J to 10 bases, leaving 2 bases not matched to a gene. CDR1 SEHNR and CDR2 FQNEAQ come from the germline V gene (reference sequence). The CDR3 sequence is CASSPGLAGEQFF. In nucleotides, the CDR3 is TGTGCCAGCAGCCCGGGACTAGCGGGAGAGCAGTTCTTC.

The chain joins TRBV5-1 to TRBJ2-1; tentatively, D is TRBD2 (6 bases). V shed 7 bases and J shed 8 bases, with 13 bases lying between them. The CDR3 totals 12 residues. Germline V CDR1 and CDR2: SGHRS, YFSETQ. Here the CDR3 reads CASSGLLHEQFF. The CDR3 bases are TGCGCCAGCTCGGGACTTCTTCATGAGCAGTTCTTC. The variable domain in full, with the rest retrieved from reference TRBV5-1 and TRBJ2-1, is KAGVTQTPRYLIKTRGQQVTLSCSPISGHRSVSWYQQTPGQGLQFLFEYFSETQRNKGNFPGRFSGRQFSNSRSEMNVSTLELGDSALYLCASSGLLHEQFFGPGTRLTVL.

A few counts support this clone. The chain couples TRBV6-5 to TRBJ1-2; D is perhaps TRBD1 (6 bases). Germline V gene lookup returns CDR1 MNHEY and CDR2 SVGAGI. This CDR3 has 14 residues. Trimming took off 6 bases at V and 7 bases at J, with 18 bases between the two ends. In DNA form, the CDR3 reads TGTGCCAGCAGGACGATGGGGGGGCGCGGTGGCTACACCTTC. Residues: CASRTMGGRGGYTF.

This chain uses TRBV7-2 with TRBJ2-7; D is possibly TRBD1 (6 bases). V gave up 3 bases and J gave up 5 bases, with 11 bases separating them. Germline V gene data show CDR1 as SGHTA and CDR2 as FQGNSA. The CDR3 spans 13 residues. The CDR3 loop is CASSLQGTHEQYF. Here the CDR3 DNA reads TGTGCCAGCAGCTTGCAGGGGACCCACGAGCAGTACTTC. Filled out from reference TRBV7-2 and TRBJ2-7, the complete variable domain reads GAGVSQSPSNKVTEKGKDVELRCDPISGHTALYWYRQSLGQGLEFLIYFQGNSAPDKSGLPSDRFSAERTGGSVSTLTIQRTQQEDSAVYLCASSLQGTHEQYFGPGTRLTVT.

J is TRBJ1-1 and V is TRBV12-5; 8 positions match TRBD1. Trimming at V came to 8 bases and at J to 2 bases, leaving 10 bases not matched to a gene. This CDR3 has 15 amino acids. The germline V gene encodes CDR1 LGHNT and CDR2 FRNRAP. The CDR3 here is CASSAQGALNTEAFF. The CDR3 bases are TGTGCTAGTTCAGCCCAGGGGGCTCTTAACACTGAAGCTTTCTTT.

The chain uses TRBV7-2 and TRBJ2-2; D is perhaps TRBD1 (6 bases). Germline loops: CDR1 SGHTA, CDR2 FQGNSA. Trimming left V 4 bases short and J 4 bases short, with 7 bases between. CDR3 size: 13 residues. The CDR3 DNA reads as TGTGCCAGCAGCTCACAGGGCACCGGGGAGCTGTTTTTT. Residues: CASSSQGTGELFF. The variable domain in full, with the rest retrieved from reference TRBV7-2 and TRBJ2-2, is GAGVSQSPSNKVTEKGKDVELRCDPISGHTALYWYRQSLGQGLEFLIYFQGNSAPDKSGLPSDRFSAERTGGSVSTLTIQRTQQEDSAVYLCASSSQGTGELFFGEGSRLTVL.

This clone turned up a few times. The chain uses TRBV5-1 and TRBJ2-6; no clear D gene. The V gene lost 4 bases and the J gene lost 0 bases, with 8 bases spanning the gap. The CDR3 is 15 amino acids. Germline-derived CDR1 and CDR2 are SGHRS and YFSETQ. The CDR3 nucleotides are TGCGCCAGCAGCCCTCGTCTCTCTGGGGCCAACGTCCTGACTTTC. Amino acids: CASSPRLSGANVLTF.

The rearrangement joins TRBV28 to TRBJ2-7, with 8 bases matching TRBD2. Germline values: CDR1 MDHEN, CDR2 SYDVKM. Losses at the gene ends were 10 bases for V and 6 bases for J; bases not matched to a gene: 14. The CDR3 totals 14 residues. The CDR3 protein is CAITGGAGGVEQYF. CDR3 in DNA: TGTGCCATCACGGGAGGGGCGGGAGGTGTCGAGCAGTACTTC.

This clone turned up a few times. One end of the junction is discordant with germline, which a read error may explain. The CDR3 loop is CASSLAAGRGGEIF. The CDR3 bases are TGTGCCAGCAGCCTAGCTGCGGGGAGAGGGGGCGAAATCTTT. V gene TRBV7-9 combines with J gene TRBJ1-1; 7 bases align to TRBD1. Germline loops: CDR1 SEHNR, CDR2 FQNEAQ (reference sequence). The CDR3 is 14 amino acids. Variable domain in full (rest from reference TRBV7-9 and TRBJ1-1): DTGVSQNPRHKITKRGQNVTFRCDPISEHNRLYWYRQTLGQGPEFLTYFQNEAQLEKSRLLSDRFSAERPKGSFSTLEIQRTEQGDSAMYLCASSLAAGRGGEIFGQGTRLTVV.

The CDR3 DNA is TGTGCCAGCAGCCCGAGACGAGGGAACCGTTATGGCTACACCTTC. Translating it yields CASSPRRGNRYGYTF. The V gene is TRBV7-2, the J gene TRBJ1-2; D not certain. CDR3 length equals 15 residues. The germline gives CDR1 SGHTA, CDR2 FQGNSA. The V gene lost 5 bases and the J gene lost 5 bases, with 18 bases spanning the gap. The full variable domain, in which reference TRBV7-2 and TRBJ1-2 provide the parts outside the CDR3, is GAGVSQSPSNKVTEKGKDVELRCDPISGHTALYWYRQSLGQGLEFLIYFQGNSAPDKSGLPSDRFSAERTGGSVSTLTIQRTQQEDSAVYLCASSPRRGNRYGYTFGSGTRLTVV.

The chain recombines TRBV19 with TRBJ1-1, with TRBD1 matching 8 bases. The CDR3 runs to 15 residues. J lost 3 bases, V lost 5 bases, and 8 bases had no gene match. The germline V gene encodes CDR1 LNHDA and CDR2 SQIVND (reference sequence). The CDR3 sequence: CASSPRGPADTEAFF. CDR3 in DNA: TGTGCCAGTAGTCCCAGGGGGCCCGCGGACACTGAAGCTTTCTTT.

The chain is built from TRBV29-1 and TRBJ2-7; no firm D call. CDR1 and CDR2 (germline): SQVTM, ANQGSEA. The V gene lost 4 bases and the J gene lost 2 bases, with 9 bases spanning the gap. This CDR3 spans 12 amino acids. CDR3 DNA: TGCAGCGTTGTGGGCGTTGCCTACGAGCAGTACTTC. Translation gives CSVVGVAYEQYF.

This chain connects TRBV5-1 to TRBJ2-2; 10 bases map to TRBD2. Germline CDR1 is SGHRS and CDR2 is YFSETQ. V lost 1 base and J lost 7; bases outside the gene matches: 7. This CDR3 has 16 amino acids. CDR3 residues: CASSLNLAGVGGELFF. The DNA of the CDR3 is TGCGCCAGCAGCTTGAATCTAGCGGGAGTGGGCGGGGAGCTGTTTTTT. The variable domain in full, completed from reference TRBV5-1 and TRBJ2-2, reads KAGVTQTPRYLIKTRGQQVTLSCSPISGHRSVSWYQQTPGQGLQFLFEYFSETQRNKGNFPGRFSGRQFSNSRSEMNVSTLELGDSALYLCASSLNLAGVGGELFFGEGSRLTVL.

Points on this clone: Compared with germline, one end of the junction differs, possibly owing to a read error. The chain's CDR3 is CGVLYRGRANTEAFF. The CDR3 coding sequence is TGCGGCGTATTATACAGGGGAAGGGCGAACACTGAAGCTTTCTTT. This chain joins TRBV29-1 and TRBJ1-1; 7 nucleotides agree with TRBD1. CDR1 and CDR2 (germline): SQVTM, ANQGSEA. CDR3 length: 15 residues.

For this clone: Other nucleotide sequences in the sample specify the same CDR3. This chain connects TRBV9 to TRBJ2-5, with D unresolved. Trimming left V 0 bases short and J 4 bases short, with 7 bases between. Germline V gives CDR1 SGDLS, CDR2 YYNGEE. The CDR3 consists of 13 residues. The CDR3: CASSVAGGETQYF. CDR3 sequence (DNA): TGTGCCAGCAGCGTAGCCGGTGGAGAGACCCAGTACTTC.